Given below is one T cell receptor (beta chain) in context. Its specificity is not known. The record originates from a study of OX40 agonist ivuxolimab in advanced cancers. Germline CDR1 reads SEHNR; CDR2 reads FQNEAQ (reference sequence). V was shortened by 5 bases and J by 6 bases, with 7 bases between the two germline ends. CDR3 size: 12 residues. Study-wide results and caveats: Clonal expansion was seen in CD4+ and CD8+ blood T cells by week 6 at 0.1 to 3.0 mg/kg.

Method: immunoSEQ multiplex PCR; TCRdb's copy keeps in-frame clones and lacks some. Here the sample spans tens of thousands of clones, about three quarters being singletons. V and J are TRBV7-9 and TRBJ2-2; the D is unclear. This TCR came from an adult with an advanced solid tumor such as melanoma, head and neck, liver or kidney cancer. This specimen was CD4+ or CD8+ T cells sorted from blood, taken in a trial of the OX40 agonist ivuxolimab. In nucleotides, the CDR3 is TGTGCCAGCAGCAGGGAAGCCGGGGAGCTGTTTTTT. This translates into CASSREAGELFF.